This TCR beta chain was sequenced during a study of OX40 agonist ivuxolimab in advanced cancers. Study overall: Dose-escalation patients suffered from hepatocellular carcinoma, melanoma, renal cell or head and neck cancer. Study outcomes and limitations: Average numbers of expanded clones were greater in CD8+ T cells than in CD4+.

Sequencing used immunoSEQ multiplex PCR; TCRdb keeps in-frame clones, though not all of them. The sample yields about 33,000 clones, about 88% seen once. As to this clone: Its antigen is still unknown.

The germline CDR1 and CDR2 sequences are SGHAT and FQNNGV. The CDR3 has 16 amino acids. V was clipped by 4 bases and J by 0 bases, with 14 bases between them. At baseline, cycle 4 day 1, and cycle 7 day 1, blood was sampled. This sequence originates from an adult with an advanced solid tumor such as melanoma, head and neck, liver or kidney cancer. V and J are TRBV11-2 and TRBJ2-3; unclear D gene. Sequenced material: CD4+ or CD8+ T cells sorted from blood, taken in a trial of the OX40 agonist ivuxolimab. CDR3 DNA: TGTGCCAGCAGCTGGGATGTCCGGTTAAGCACAGATACGCAGTATTTT. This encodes CASSWDVRLSTDTQYF.